Listed below are T cell receptor beta chains from one sample, sequenced in a study of blood T cells in healthy people across ages. TCRdb re-analysed the 5' RACE reads in MiXCR, keeping a single row per CDR3 protein. The sample includes about 640,000 distinct CDR3 sequences, approximately 59% of them seen just once. The material sequenced was blood. These receptor sequences come from a man aged 55 to 70 in good health. Both conserved end residues are part of each CDR3. Fields, in order: clone size, V gene, D gene, J gene, CDR3 protein, CDR3 DNA. The D gene is left open where the match is weak. Only part of the rows carry a size: once, few, many, or a class if the clone is expanded.

abundance: NA; v_gene: TRBV7-2; d_gene: NA; j_gene: TRBJ2-1; CDR3aa: CASSLAGGTLNEQFF; CDR3nt: TGTGCCAGCAGCTTAGCGGGGGGTACGCTCAATGAGCAGTTCTTC
abundance: NA; v_gene: TRBV20-1; d_gene: NA; j_gene: TRBJ2-5; CDR3aa: CSATRVAPFQETQYF; CDR3nt: TGCAGTGCCACCCGGGTAGCGCCTTTTCAAGAGACCCAGTACTTC
abundance: NA; v_gene: TRBV12-3/TRBV12-4; d_gene: TRBD2; j_gene: TRBJ2-7; CDR3aa: CASIPGPLAGGPLDEQYF; CDR3nt: TGTGCCAGCATCCCCGGGCCACTAGCGGGGGGTCCACTGGACGAGCAGTACTTC
abundance: few; v_gene: TRBV5-1; d_gene: NA; j_gene: TRBJ2-7; CDR3aa: CASRPDLTASYEQYF; CDR3nt: TGCGCCAGCAGACCTGACTTGACCGCCTCCTACGAGCAGTACTTC
abundance: few; v_gene: TRBV12-3/TRBV12-4; d_gene: NA; j_gene: TRBJ2-1; CDR3aa: CASSLTGGQFF; CDR3nt: TGTGCCAGCAGTTTGACCGGAGGGCAGTTCTTC
abundance: NA; v_gene: TRBV29-1; d_gene: TRBD1; j_gene: TRBJ1-1; CDR3aa: CSVHKGGTDTEAFF; CDR3nt: TGCAGCGTTCATAAAGGGGGCACGGACACTGAAGCTTTCTTT
abundance: NA; v_gene: TRBV3-1; d_gene: NA; j_gene: TRBJ1-1; CDR3aa: CASSQTGFSSTEAFF; CDR3nt: TGTGCCAGCAGCCAGACAGGTTTTAGCAGCACTGAAGCTTTCTTT
abundance: few; v_gene: TRBV5-1; d_gene: NA; j_gene: TRBJ2-5; CDR3aa: CASSLQADQETQYF; CDR3nt: TGCGCCAGCAGCTTGCAGGCTGATCAAGAGACCCAGTACTTC
abundance: NA; v_gene: TRBV25-1; d_gene: TRBD2; j_gene: TRBJ2-3; CDR3aa: CASSELGGSGDTQYF; CDR3nt: TGTGCCAGCAGTGAATTGGGAGGGTCTGGGGATACGCAGTATTTT
abundance: NA; v_gene: TRBV12-3/TRBV12-4; d_gene: NA; j_gene: TRBJ2-7; CDR3aa: CASSARGGSYEQYF; CDR3nt: TGTGCCAGCAGCGCGAGGGGTGGGTCCTACGAGCAGTACTTC
abundance: NA; v_gene: TRBV6-1; d_gene: NA; j_gene: TRBJ2-1; CDR3aa: CASSQYAFNEQFF; CDR3nt: TGTGCCAGCAGTCAATATGCGTTCAATGAGCAGTTCTTC
abundance: NA; v_gene: TRBV20-1; d_gene: NA; j_gene: TRBJ2-7; CDR3aa: CSAPTVQGSWGYEQYF; CDR3nt: TGCAGTGCCCCCACCGTCCAGGGCTCGTGGGGGTACGAGCAGTACTTC
abundance: few; v_gene: TRBV5-6; d_gene: TRBD1; j_gene: TRBJ2-1; CDR3aa: CASSLGQVPNEQFF; CDR3nt: TGTGCCAGCAGCCTCGGACAGGTTCCCAATGAGCAGTTCTTC
abundance: NA; v_gene: TRBV6-1; d_gene: NA; j_gene: TRBJ2-1; CDR3aa: CASSDKGSSYNEQFF; CDR3nt: TGTGCCAGCAGTGATAAGGGGAGCTCCTACAATGAGCAGTTCTTC
abundance: few; v_gene: TRBV20-1; d_gene: TRBD1; j_gene: TRBJ1-2; CDR3aa: CSARRDRDYGYTF; CDR3nt: TGCAGTGCCAGGAGGGACAGGGACTATGGCTACACTTTC
abundance: NA; v_gene: TRBV15; d_gene: TRBD1; j_gene: TRBJ2-1; CDR3aa: CATRPGQGLPHQYNEQFF; CDR3nt: TGTGCCACCAGACCGGGACAGGGGCTACCCCATCAATACAATGAGCAGTTCTTC
abundance: few; v_gene: TRBV3-1; d_gene: NA; j_gene: TRBJ2-4; CDR3aa: CASSQEPSKNIQYF; CDR3nt: TGTGCCAGCAGCCAAGAGCCGAGCAAAAACATTCAGTACTTC
abundance: NA; v_gene: TRBV2; d_gene: TRBD1; j_gene: TRBJ2-4; CDR3aa: CASRDRVGENIQYF; CDR3nt: TGTGCCAGCAGGGACAGGGTGGGAGAGAACATTCAGTACTTC
abundance: NA; v_gene: TRBV20-1; d_gene: TRBD1; j_gene: TRBJ2-1; CDR3aa: CSAPGTGAYNEQFF; CDR3nt: TGCAGTGCTCCGGGGACAGGGGCCTACAATGAGCAGTTCTTC
abundance: once; v_gene: TRBV5-1; d_gene: TRBD2; j_gene: TRBJ2-2; CDR3aa: CASSPGTRSAGELFF; CDR3nt: TGCGCCAGCAGCCCAGGGACTAGGTCCGCCGGGGAGCTGTTTTTT
abundance: NA; v_gene: TRBV3-1; d_gene: NA; j_gene: TRBJ2-5; CDR3aa: CVSGLWQETQYF; CDR3nt: TGTGTCAGCGGACTATGGCAGGAGACCCAGTACTTC
abundance: NA; v_gene: TRBV4-1; d_gene: NA; j_gene: TRBJ2-3; CDR3aa: CASSQDAVWGPEDTQYF; CDR3nt: TGCGCCAGCAGCCAAGATGCCGTGTGGGGCCCCGAGGATACGCAGTATTTT
abundance: NA; v_gene: TRBV10-1; d_gene: NA; j_gene: TRBJ2-3; CDR3aa: CASSEEPTDTQYF; CDR3nt: TGCGCCAGCAGTGAAGAACCCACAGATACGCAGTATTTT
abundance: few; v_gene: TRBV13; d_gene: TRBD2; j_gene: TRBJ2-1; CDR3aa: CASSLSGGYYNEQFF; CDR3nt: TGTGCCAGCAGCCTCAGCGGGGGCTATTACAATGAGCAGTTCTTC
abundance: NA; v_gene: TRBV3-1; d_gene: NA; j_gene: TRBJ2-3; CDR3aa: CASSPQGDTQYF; CDR3nt: TGTGCCAGCAGCCCCCAGGGAGATACGCAGTATTTT
abundance: few; v_gene: TRBV12-3/TRBV12-4; d_gene: TRBD2; j_gene: TRBJ2-1; CDR3aa: CASRLGLAGYNEQFF; CDR3nt: TGTGCCAGCAGACTAGGACTAGCGGGGTACAATGAGCAGTTCTTC
abundance: NA; v_gene: TRBV5-6; d_gene: NA; j_gene: TRBJ1-4; CDR3aa: CASSHRDWDNEKLFF; CDR3nt: TGTGCCAGCAGCCACAGGGATTGGGACAATGAAAAACTGTTTTTT
abundance: NA; v_gene: TRBV5-5; d_gene: NA; j_gene: TRBJ2-4; CDR3aa: CASSLVSGRGDIQYF; CDR3nt: TGTGCCAGCAGCTTGGTTTCAGGGCGGGGAGACATTCAGTACTTC
abundance: NA; v_gene: TRBV7-2; d_gene: NA; j_gene: TRBJ1-2; CDR3aa: CASSPGGSVGYTF; CDR3nt: TGTGCCAGCAGCCCTGGAGGGAGTGTTGGCTACACCTTC
abundance: NA; v_gene: TRBV11-2; d_gene: TRBD1; j_gene: TRBJ1-2; CDR3aa: CASGPGDRGYGYTF; CDR3nt: TGTGCCAGCGGACCCGGGGACAGGGGGTATGGCTACACCTTC
abundance: NA; v_gene: TRBV29-1; d_gene: TRBD2; j_gene: TRBJ2-1; CDR3aa: CSVEISGGAIMQFF; CDR3nt: TGCAGCGTTGAGATTAGCGGGGGAGCCATTATGCAGTTCTTC
abundance: NA; v_gene: TRBV11-2; d_gene: TRBD2; j_gene: TRBJ2-1; CDR3aa: CASSLATAGLRSYNEQFF; CDR3nt: TGTGCCAGCAGTTTAGCGACAGCGGGGCTTAGGTCCTACAATGAGCAGTTCTTC
abundance: NA; v_gene: TRBV14; d_gene: TRBD2; j_gene: TRBJ2-3; CDR3aa: CASSRGTTPYF; CDR3nt: TGTGCCAGCAGCCGCGGGACTACCCCGTATTTT
abundance: few; v_gene: TRBV7-2; d_gene: TRBD2; j_gene: TRBJ2-5; CDR3aa: CASSSWTRMETQYF; CDR3nt: TGTGCCAGCAGCTCCTGGACTAGAATGGAGACCCAGTACTTC
abundance: NA; v_gene: TRBV10-3; d_gene: NA; j_gene: TRBJ2-3; CDR3aa: CAITEAGPRDTQYF; CDR3nt: TGTGCCATCACGGAGGCGGGCCCCAGGGATACGCAGTATTTT
abundance: once; v_gene: TRBV5-1; d_gene: NA; j_gene: TRBJ2-2; CDR3aa: CASSWRQESGGELFF; CDR3nt: TGCGCCAGCAGCTGGAGACAGGAATCGGGCGGGGAGCTGTTTTTT
abundance: once; v_gene: TRBV5-1; d_gene: NA; j_gene: TRBJ1-1; CDR3aa: CASSAAGKNTEAFF; CDR3nt: TGCGCCAGCAGTGCCGCGGGGAAGAACACTGAAGCTTTCTTT
abundance: NA; v_gene: TRBV18; d_gene: NA; j_gene: TRBJ2-6; CDR3aa: CASSTRSSGANVLTF; CDR3nt: TGTGCCAGCTCCACCAGGAGCTCTGGGGCCAACGTCCTGACTTTC
abundance: NA; v_gene: TRBV24-1; d_gene: NA; j_gene: TRBJ2-6; CDR3aa: CATSPSGDGANVLTF; CDR3nt: TGTGCCACCAGTCCTTCCGGGGATGGGGCCAACGTCCTGACTTTC
abundance: few; v_gene: TRBV29-1; d_gene: TRBD1; j_gene: TRBJ1-2; CDR3aa: CSAWTGFEGYTF; CDR3nt: TGCAGCGCCTGGACAGGGTTTGAAGGCTACACCTTC
abundance: NA; v_gene: TRBV4-3; d_gene: NA; j_gene: TRBJ2-1; CDR3aa: CASSQELGLTNEQFF; CDR3nt: TGCGCCAGCAGCCAAGAACTAGGGCTAACCAATGAGCAGTTCTTC
abundance: NA; v_gene: TRBV7-2; d_gene: TRBD2; j_gene: TRBJ2-3; CDR3aa: CASSLWLAGGPGSTQYF; CDR3nt: TGTGCCAGCAGCTTATGGTTAGCGGGGGGGCCCGGGAGTACGCAGTATTTT
abundance: NA; v_gene: TRBV5-1; d_gene: TRBD2; j_gene: TRBJ2-3; CDR3aa: CASSPGLAVDTQYF; CDR3nt: TGCGCCAGCAGCCCCGGACTAGCGGTAGATACGCAGTATTTT
abundance: NA; v_gene: TRBV12-3/TRBV12-4; d_gene: TRBD2; j_gene: TRBJ2-1; CDR3aa: CAGSLRGLGGNEQFF; CDR3nt: TGTGCCGGCAGTTTGAGGGGACTAGGTGGGAATGAGCAGTTCTTC
abundance: NA; v_gene: TRBV15; d_gene: NA; j_gene: TRBJ2-1; CDR3aa: CATSRDPGYGGFF; CDR3nt: TGTGCCACCAGCAGAGATCCAGGGTATGGGGGGTTCTTC
abundance: NA; v_gene: TRBV19; d_gene: TRBD1; j_gene: TRBJ2-5; CDR3aa: CASSMGQQETQYF; CDR3nt: TGTGCCAGTAGTATGGGACAGCAAGAGACCCAGTACTTC
abundance: NA; v_gene: TRBV9; d_gene: NA; j_gene: TRBJ2-5; CDR3aa: CASSVGGLPETQYF; CDR3nt: TGTGCCAGCAGCGTAGGAGGACTCCCGGAGACCCAGTACTTC
abundance: NA; v_gene: TRBV20-1; d_gene: NA; j_gene: TRBJ2-3; CDR3aa: CSARDPRGSDTQYF; CDR3nt: TGCAGTGCTAGAGATCCTCGCGGTTCAGATACGCAGTATTTT
abundance: few; v_gene: TRBV12-5; d_gene: NA; j_gene: TRBJ1-2; CDR3aa: CASGPSWGANYGYTF; CDR3nt: TGTGCTAGTGGCCCTTCCTGGGGAGCTAACTATGGCTACACCTTC
abundance: NA; v_gene: TRBV20-1; d_gene: NA; j_gene: TRBJ2-2; CDR3aa: CSARVSGTGELFF; CDR3nt: TGCAGTGCTAGAGTATCGGGGACCGGGGAGCTGTTTTTT
abundance: NA; v_gene: TRBV20-1; d_gene: NA; j_gene: TRBJ1-2; CDR3aa: CSALLGARDYGYTF; CDR3nt: TGCAGTGCTCTTCTGGGGGCGAGGGACTATGGCTACACCTTC
abundance: NA; v_gene: TRBV5-1; d_gene: TRBD1; j_gene: TRBJ2-7; CDR3aa: CASSIPGQGSEQYF; CDR3nt: TGCGCCAGCAGCATTCCGGGACAGGGCTCCGAGCAGTACTTC
abundance: NA; v_gene: TRBV6-1; d_gene: TRBD1; j_gene: TRBJ2-5; CDR3aa: CASSEDRQGGETQYF; CDR3nt: TGTGCCAGCAGTGAGGACCGACAGGGGGGAGAGACCCAGTACTTC
abundance: few; v_gene: TRBV28; d_gene: TRBD1; j_gene: TRBJ2-7; CDR3aa: CASSLDRVYEQYF; CDR3nt: TGTGCCAGCAGTCTTGACAGGGTCTACGAGCAGTACTTC
abundance: NA; v_gene: TRBV6-5; d_gene: TRBD1; j_gene: TRBJ2-5; CDR3aa: CASSRTGGLVETQYF; CDR3nt: TGTGCCAGCAGTAGGACAGGGGGCCTTGTAGAGACCCAGTACTTC
abundance: few; v_gene: TRBV27; d_gene: TRBD2; j_gene: TRBJ2-5; CDR3aa: CASSSRLAGGLLETQYF; CDR3nt: TGTGCCAGCAGTTCGAGACTAGCGGGGGGGCTGTTGGAGACCCAGTACTTC
abundance: NA; v_gene: TRBV2; d_gene: NA; j_gene: TRBJ1-6; CDR3aa: CASRGGGYSPLHF; CDR3nt: TGTGCCAGCCGTGGAGGTGGGTATTCACCCCTCCACTTT
abundance: once; v_gene: TRBV4-2; d_gene: TRBD2; j_gene: TRBJ2-1; CDR3aa: CASSQDSTSWEENEQFF; CDR3nt: TGTGCCAGCAGCCAAGATTCGACTAGCTGGGAGGAAAATGAGCAGTTCTTC